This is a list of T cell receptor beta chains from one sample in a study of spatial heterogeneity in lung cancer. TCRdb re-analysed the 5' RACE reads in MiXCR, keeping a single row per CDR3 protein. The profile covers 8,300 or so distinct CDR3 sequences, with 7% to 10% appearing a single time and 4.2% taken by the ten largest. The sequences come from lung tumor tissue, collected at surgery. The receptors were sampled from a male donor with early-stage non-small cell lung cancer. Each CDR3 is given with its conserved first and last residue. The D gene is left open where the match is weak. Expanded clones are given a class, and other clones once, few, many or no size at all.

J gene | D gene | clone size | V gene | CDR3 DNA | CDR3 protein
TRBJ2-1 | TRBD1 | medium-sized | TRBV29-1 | TGCAGCACCCATCCGTTCCCAGGACAGGGGAGAAATGAGCAGTTCTTC | CSTHPFPGQGRNEQFF
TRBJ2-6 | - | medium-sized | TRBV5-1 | TGCGCCAGCAGCCCGGCAGGCGGGGCTGGGGCCAACGTCCTGACTTTC | CASSPAGGAGANVLTF
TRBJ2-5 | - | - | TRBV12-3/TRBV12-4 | TGTGCCAGCAGTCTCCCCCCCAGGGTTTGGCGCGGCCAAGAGACCCAGTACTTC | CASSLPPRVWRGQETQYF
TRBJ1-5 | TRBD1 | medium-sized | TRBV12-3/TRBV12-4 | TGTGCCAGCACCGCGACAGGGGGTACGGATCAGCCCCAGCATTTT | CASTATGGTDQPQHF
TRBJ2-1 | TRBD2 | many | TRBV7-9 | TGTGCCAGCAGCCCAACCGGGGGGGGCGCGGGAAATGAGCAGTTCTTC | CASSPTGGGAGNEQFF
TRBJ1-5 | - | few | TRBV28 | TGTGCCAGCAGGTGGGGGGCAAGCCAGCCCCAGCATTTT | CASRWGASQPQHF
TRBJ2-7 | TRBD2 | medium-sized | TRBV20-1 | TGCAGTGCCGGCGGGGGTAGCGGGTACTACGAGCAGTACTTC | CSAGGGSGYYEQYF
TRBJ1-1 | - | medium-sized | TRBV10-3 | TGTGCCATCAGTGGTTCTTCCCGGGTCCCGAGGACTGAAGCTTTCTTT | CAISGSSRVPRTEAFF
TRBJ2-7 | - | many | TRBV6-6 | TGTGCCAGCACCACCACGGGTGACTACGAGCAGTACTTC | CASTTTGDYEQYF
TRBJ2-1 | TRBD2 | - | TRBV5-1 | TGCGCCAGCAGCACACTAGCGGAATCCTACAATGAGCAGTTCTTC | CASSTLAESYNEQFF
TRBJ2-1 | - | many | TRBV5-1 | TGCGCCAGCAGCTCTCCTAGGGGGGAAACCTACAATGAGCAGTTCTTC | CASSSPRGETYNEQFF
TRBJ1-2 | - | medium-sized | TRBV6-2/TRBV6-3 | TGTGCCAGCAGTTCCGTCATACAGGGAGGGGATGGCTACACCTTC | CASSSVIQGGDGYTF
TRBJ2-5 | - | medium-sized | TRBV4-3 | TGCGCCAGCAGCCAAGATGCCCCCACGGAAACGGGGACCCAGTACTTC | CASSQDAPTETGTQYF
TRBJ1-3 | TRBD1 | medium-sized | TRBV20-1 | TGCAGTGCTAGTTGGGACAGCACCTCTGGAAACACCATATATTTT | CSASWDSTSGNTIYF
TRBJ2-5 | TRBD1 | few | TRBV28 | TGTGCCAGCAGCAAAATACGGGACAGGGAATACTTC | CASSKIRDREYF
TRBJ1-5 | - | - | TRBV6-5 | TGTGCCAGCAGTCAGGGAAGCGAGCCCCAGCATTTT | CASSQGSEPQHF
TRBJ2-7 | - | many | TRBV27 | TGTGCCAGCAGTTTAAAAGGTATCTCCTACGAGCAGTACTTC | CASSLKGISYEQYF
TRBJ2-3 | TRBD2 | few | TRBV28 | TGTGCCAGCAGCCCGGGACTAGCGGGAGCAGATACGCAGTATTTT | CASSPGLAGADTQYF
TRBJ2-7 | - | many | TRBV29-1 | TGCAGCGTTGAGACGGATCCGGATTTCGAGCAGTACTTC | CSVETDPDFEQYF
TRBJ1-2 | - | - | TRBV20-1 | TGCAGTGCTAGAGATCCCAGGGTTCACTATGGCTACACCTTC | CSARDPRVHYGYTF